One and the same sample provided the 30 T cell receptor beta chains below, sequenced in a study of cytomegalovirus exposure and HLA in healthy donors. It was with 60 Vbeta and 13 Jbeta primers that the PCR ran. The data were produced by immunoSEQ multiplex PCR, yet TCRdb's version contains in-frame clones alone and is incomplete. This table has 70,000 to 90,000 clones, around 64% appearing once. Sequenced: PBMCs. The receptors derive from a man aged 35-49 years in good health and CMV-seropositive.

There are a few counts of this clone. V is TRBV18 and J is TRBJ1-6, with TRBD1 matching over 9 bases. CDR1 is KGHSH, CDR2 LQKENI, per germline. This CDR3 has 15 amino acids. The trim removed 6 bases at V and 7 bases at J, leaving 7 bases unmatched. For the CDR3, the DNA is TGTGCCAGCTCGGGGGACAGGGTTAGGAATTCACCCCTCCACTTT. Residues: CASSGDRVRNSPLHF.

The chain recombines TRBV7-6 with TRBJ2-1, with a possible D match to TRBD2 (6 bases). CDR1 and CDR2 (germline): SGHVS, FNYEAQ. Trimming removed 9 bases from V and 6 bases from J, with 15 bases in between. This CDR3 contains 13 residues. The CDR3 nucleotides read TGTGCCAGTTCGGGGAGGCCGGCCAATGAGCAGTTCTTC. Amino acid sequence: CASSGRPANEQFF.

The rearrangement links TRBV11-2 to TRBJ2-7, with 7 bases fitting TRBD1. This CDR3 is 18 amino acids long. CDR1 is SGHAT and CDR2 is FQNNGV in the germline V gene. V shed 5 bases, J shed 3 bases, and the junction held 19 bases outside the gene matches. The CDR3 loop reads CASSQEVRGFNPLYEQYF. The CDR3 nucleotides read TGTGCCAGCAGCCAGGAGGTCAGGGGGTTCAACCCCCTCTACGAGCAGTACTTC.

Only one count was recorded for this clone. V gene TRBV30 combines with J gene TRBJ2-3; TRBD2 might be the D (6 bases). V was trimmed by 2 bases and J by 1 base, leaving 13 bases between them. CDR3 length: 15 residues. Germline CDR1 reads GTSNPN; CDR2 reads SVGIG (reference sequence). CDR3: CAWSRGAWGTDTQYF. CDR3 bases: TGTGCCTGGAGTCGCGGGGCCTGGGGCACAGATACGCAGTATTTT.

In DNA form, the CDR3 reads TGTGCCAGCAGTTTACACCCCGCCGGGAGCAATCAGCCCCAGCATTTT. It translates to CASSLHPAGSNQPQHF. The gene calls are TRBV28 and TRBJ1-5; no firm D call. The germline V and J ends were trimmed by 2 bases and 1 base, with 12 bases remaining between them. CDR1 is MDHEN and CDR2 is SYDVKM in the germline V gene. This CDR3 spans 16 amino acids.

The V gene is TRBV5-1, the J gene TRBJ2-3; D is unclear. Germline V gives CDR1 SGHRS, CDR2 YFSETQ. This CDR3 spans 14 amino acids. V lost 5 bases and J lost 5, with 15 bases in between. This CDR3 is CASRRENPIDTQYF. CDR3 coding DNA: TGCGCCAGCAGGCGTGAAAACCCCATAGATACGCAGTATTTT.

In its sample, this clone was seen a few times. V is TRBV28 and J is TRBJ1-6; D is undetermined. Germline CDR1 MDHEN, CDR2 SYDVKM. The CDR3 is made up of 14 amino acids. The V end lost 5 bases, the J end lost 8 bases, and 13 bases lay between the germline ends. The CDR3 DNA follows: TGTGCCAGCAGTAATGAGGGTCGAGATTCACCCCTCCACTTT. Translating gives CASSNEGRDSPLHF.

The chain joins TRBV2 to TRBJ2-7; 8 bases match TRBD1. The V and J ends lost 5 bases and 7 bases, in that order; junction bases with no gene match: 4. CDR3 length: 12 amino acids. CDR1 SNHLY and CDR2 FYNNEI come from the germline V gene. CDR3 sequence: CASSSDRDEQYF. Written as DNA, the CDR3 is TGTGCCAGCAGTTCGGACAGGGATGAGCAGTACTTC.

The chain's CDR3 is CASTEKVGDNSPLHF. The CDR3 region has the DNA TGTGCCAGCACCGAAAAGGTGGGCGACAATTCACCCCTCCACTTT. This chain connects TRBV6-1 to TRBJ1-6; no definite D call. Deletions cut 7 bases from V and 7 bases from J, with 17 bases between. CDR1 and CDR2 from the germline V gene are MNHNS and SASEGT. The CDR3 runs 15 residues.

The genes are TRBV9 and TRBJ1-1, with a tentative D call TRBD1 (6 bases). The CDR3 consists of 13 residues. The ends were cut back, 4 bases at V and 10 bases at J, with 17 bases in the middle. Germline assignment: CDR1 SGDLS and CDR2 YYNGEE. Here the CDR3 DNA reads TGTGCCAGCAGCCGGGGGGCCCCAGGACGAGCTTTCTTT. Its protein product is CASSRGAPGRAFF.

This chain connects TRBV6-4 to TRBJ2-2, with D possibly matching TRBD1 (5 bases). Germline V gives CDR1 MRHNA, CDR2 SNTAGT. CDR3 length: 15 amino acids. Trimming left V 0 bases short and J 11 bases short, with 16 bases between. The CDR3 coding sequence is TGTGCCAGCAGTGACTCGAGTCTGGGGCAGGGAGAGCTGTTTTTT. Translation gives CASSDSSLGQGELFF.

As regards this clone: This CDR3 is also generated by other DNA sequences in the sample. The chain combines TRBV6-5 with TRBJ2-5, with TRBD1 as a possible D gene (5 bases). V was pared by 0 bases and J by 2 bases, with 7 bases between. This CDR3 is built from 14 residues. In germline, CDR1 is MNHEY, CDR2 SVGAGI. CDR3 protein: CASSYSAGQETQYF. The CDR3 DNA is TGTGCCAGCAGTTACTCGGCAGGGCAAGAGACCCAGTACTTC.

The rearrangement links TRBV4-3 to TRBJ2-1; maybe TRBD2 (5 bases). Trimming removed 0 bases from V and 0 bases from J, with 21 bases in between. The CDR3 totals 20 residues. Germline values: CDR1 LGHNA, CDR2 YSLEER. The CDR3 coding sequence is TGCGCCAGCAGCCAAGACCCCTACTCGACTACTAGTCTCTCCTACAATGAGCAGTTCTTC. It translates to CASSQDPYSTTSLSYNEQFF.

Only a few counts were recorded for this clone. This CDR3 is CASSDRTDGALEAFF. DNA for the CDR3: TGTGCCAGCAGTGACCGGACAGATGGAGCACTCGAAGCTTTCTTT. The rearrangement joins TRBV6-1 to TRBJ1-1; a possible D gene is TRBD1 (6 bases). The CDR3 consists of 15 residues. The germline V and J ends were trimmed by 3 bases and 8 bases, with 19 bases remaining between them. Germline CDR1 is MNHNS and CDR2 is SASEGT.

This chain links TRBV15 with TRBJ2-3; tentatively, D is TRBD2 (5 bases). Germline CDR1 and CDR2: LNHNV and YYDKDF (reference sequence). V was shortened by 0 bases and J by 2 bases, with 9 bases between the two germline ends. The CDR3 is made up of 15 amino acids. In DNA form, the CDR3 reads TGTGCCACCAGCAGAGATCGACTAATCACAGATACGCAGTATTTT. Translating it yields CATSRDRLITDTQYF. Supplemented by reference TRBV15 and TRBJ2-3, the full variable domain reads DAMVIQNPRYQVTQFGKPVTLSCSQTLNHNVMYWYQQKSSQAPKLLFHYYDKDFNNEADTPDNFQSRRPNTSFCFLDIRSPGLGDTAMYLCATSRDRLITDTQYFGPGTRLTVL.

The CDR3 spells CASSLNAAAPTEAFF. The CDR3 DNA reads as TGTGCCAGCAGTTTAAACGCGGCGGCCCCCACTGAAGCTTTCTTT. The chain couples TRBV27 to TRBJ1-1; no reliable D call. Germline V gene data show CDR1 as MNHEY and CDR2 as SMNVEV (reference sequence). Between the trimmed V and J ends, which lost 2 bases and 4 bases, there was a span of 14 bases. The CDR3 covers 15 residues.

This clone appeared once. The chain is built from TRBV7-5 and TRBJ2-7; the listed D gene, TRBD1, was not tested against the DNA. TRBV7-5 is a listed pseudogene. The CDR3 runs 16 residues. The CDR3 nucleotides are TGTGCCAGAAGCTTAGAGGGGACAGGGGACCTCTACGAGCAGTACTTC. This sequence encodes CARSLEGTGDLYEQYF.

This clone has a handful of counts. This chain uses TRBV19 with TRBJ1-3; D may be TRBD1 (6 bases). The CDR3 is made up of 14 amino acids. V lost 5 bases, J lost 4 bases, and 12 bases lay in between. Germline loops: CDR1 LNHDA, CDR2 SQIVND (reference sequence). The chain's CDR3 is CASSPAQGGNTIYF. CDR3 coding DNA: TGTGCCAGTAGTCCCGCTCAGGGGGGAAACACCATATATTTT.

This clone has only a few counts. DNA of the CDR3: TGTGCCAGCCGTGGGGGGGTGGGCACCGGGGAGCTGTTTTTT. Translated: CASRGGVGTGELFF. The rearrangement uses TRBV25-1 and TRBJ2-2; 7 bases fit TRBD2. J was trimmed by 4 bases and V by 8 bases; bases with no gene match: 7. The CDR3 contains 14 residues. Germline V gene sequence: CDR1 MGHDK, CDR2 SYGVNS. The full variable domain, completed using reference TRBV25-1 and TRBJ2-2, is EADIYQTPRYLVIGTGKKITLECSQTMGHDKMYWYQQDPGMELHLIHYSYGVNSTEKGDLSSESTVSRIRTEHFPLTLESARPSHTSQYLCASRGGVGTGELFFGEGSRLTVL.

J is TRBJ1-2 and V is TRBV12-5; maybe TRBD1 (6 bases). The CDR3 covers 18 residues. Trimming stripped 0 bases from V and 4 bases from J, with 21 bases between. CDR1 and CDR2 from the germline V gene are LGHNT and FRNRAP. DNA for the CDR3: TGTGCTAGTGGTTTGGTCCCTTTAAAACAGGGTTGGAGCTATGGCTACACCTTC. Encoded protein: CASGLVPLKQGWSYGYTF.

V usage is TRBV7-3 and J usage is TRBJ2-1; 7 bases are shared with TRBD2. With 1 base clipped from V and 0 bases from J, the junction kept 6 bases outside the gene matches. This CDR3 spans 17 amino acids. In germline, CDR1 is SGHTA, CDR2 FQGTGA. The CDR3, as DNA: TGTGCCAGCAGCTTAATTAGGTCTAGCGGCTCCTACAATGAGCAGTTCTTC. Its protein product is CASSLIRSSGSYNEQFF.

The CDR3, as DNA: TGTGCCAGCAGAGAATTAGCGGGGGGACTTCAAGAGACCCAGTACTTC. Residues: CASRELAGGLQETQYF. The chain uses TRBV2 and TRBJ2-5; 10 bases are shared with TRBD2. The ends lost 6 bases at V and 2 bases at J; junction bases unmatched: 9. The CDR3 runs 16 residues. Germline V gene lookup returns CDR1 SNHLY and CDR2 FYNNEI.

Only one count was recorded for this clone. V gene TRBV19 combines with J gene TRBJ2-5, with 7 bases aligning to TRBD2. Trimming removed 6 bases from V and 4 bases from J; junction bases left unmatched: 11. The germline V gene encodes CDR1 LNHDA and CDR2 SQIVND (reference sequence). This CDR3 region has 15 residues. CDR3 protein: CASSPLTSVGETQYF. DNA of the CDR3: TGTGCCAGTAGCCCCCTCACTAGCGTGGGAGAGACCCAGTACTTC.

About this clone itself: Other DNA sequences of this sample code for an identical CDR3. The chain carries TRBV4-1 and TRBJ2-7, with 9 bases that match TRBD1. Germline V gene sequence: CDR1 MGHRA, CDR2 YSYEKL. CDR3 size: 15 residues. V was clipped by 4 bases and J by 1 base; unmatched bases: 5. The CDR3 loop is CASSPGQGPSYEQYF. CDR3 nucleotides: TGCGCCAGCAGCCCAGGACAGGGGCCGTCCTACGAGCAGTACTTC.

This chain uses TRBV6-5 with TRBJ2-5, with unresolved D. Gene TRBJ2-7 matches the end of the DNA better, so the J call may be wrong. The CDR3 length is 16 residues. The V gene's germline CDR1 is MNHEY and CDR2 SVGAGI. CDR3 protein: CASSYSSAGRSYEQYF. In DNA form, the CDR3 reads TGTGCCAGCAGTTACTCCTCGGCAGGCCGTTCATACGAGCAGTACTTC.

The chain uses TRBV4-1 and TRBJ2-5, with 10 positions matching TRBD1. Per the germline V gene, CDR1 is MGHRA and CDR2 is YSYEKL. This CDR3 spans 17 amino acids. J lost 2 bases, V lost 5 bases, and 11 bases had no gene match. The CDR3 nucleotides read TGCGCCAGCAGCGGTGCAGTCGACAGGGGGCTGCAAGAGACCCAGTACTTC. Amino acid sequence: CASSGAVDRGLQETQYF.

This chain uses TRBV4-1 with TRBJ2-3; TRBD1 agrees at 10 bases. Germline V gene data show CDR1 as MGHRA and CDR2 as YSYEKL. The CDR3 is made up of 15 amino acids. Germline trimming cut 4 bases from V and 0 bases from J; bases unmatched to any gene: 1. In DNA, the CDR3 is TGCGCCAGCAGCCTGGGACAGGGGAGCACAGATACGCAGTATTTT. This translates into CASSLGQGSTDTQYF.

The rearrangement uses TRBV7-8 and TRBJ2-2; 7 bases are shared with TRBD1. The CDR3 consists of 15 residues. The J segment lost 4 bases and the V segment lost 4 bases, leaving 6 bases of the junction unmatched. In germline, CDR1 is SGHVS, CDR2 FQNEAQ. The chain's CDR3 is CASSWDSATTGELFF. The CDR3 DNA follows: TGTGCCAGCAGCTGGGACAGTGCTACCACCGGGGAGCTGTTTTTT.

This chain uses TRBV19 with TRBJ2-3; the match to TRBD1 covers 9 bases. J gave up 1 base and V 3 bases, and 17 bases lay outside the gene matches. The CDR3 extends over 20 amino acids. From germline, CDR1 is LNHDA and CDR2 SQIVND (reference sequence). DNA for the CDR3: TGTGCCAGTAGTATGTGGACAGGGGTGTGGACTAACCACGGCACAGATACGCAGTATTTT. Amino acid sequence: CASSMWTGVWTNHGTDTQYF.

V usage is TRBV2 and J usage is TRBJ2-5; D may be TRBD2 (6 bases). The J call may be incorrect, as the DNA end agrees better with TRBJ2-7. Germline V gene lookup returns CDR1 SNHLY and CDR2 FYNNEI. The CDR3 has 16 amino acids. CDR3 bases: TGTGCCAGCAGAACCTCGGGGGACCCATTTACCTACGAGCAGTACTTC. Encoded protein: CASRTSGDPFTYEQYF.